This is a list of T cell receptor beta chains from one sample in a study of human T cells and chemical hapten exposure. One entry per CDR3 protein, called by TCRdb with MiXCR from the RACE reads. Of just under 65,000 distinct CDR3 sequences listed, 9.5% to 11% are singletons. Source: whole blood, taken in connection with sensitization to the hapten diphenylcyclopropenone (DPC). These receptors were taken from a woman aged 25-40 years with alopecia areata. Some clones in this sample may be carry-over from other donors' samples. The CDR3 runs from the conserved cysteine through the conserved F or W. D genes are given only for firm matches. Clone size is shown for a subset of rows, as once, few, many or a class of expanded clone.

D gene,J gene,V gene,clone size,CDR3 DNA,CDR3 protein
.,TRBJ2-5,TRBV4-1,many,TGCGCCAGCAGTTCCGGCCGGGACGCAGAGACCCAGTACTTC,CASSSGRDAETQYF
TRBD2,TRBJ2-7,TRBV28,few,TGTGCCAGCAGTCCCTTTAGGACTAGCGGTTACTACGAGCAGTACTTC,CASSPFRTSGYYEQYF
.,TRBJ1-5,TRBV7-9,.,TGTGTCAGCAGCCTCGGGACGTGGGATAGCAATCAGCCCCAGCATTTT,CVSSLGTWDSNQPQHF
.,TRBJ2-5,TRBV2,many,TGTGCCAGCAGTGGTAGCGGAGTCAGGGGAGAGACCCAGTACTTC,CASSGSGVRGETQYF
TRBD1,TRBJ1-2,TRBV2,many,TGTGCCAGCGCCTCCCTTGGCAGGGGGCGGGGCTATGGCTACACCTTC,CASASLGRGRGYGYTF
TRBD1,TRBJ2-1,TRBV5-6,few,TGTGCCAGCAGCGTGAGACAGGGGCTCTCCTACAATGAGCAGTTCTTC,CASSVRQGLSYNEQFF
TRBD1,TRBJ1-5,TRBV20-1,few,TGCAGTGCCACGGACAGGGTGGTGTATCAGCCCCAGCATTTT,CSATDRVVYQPQHF
.,TRBJ2-3,TRBV28,many,TGTGCCAGCAGTGCATTGGTGCCAGATACGCAGTATTTT,CASSALVPDTQYF
TRBD2,TRBJ2-1,TRBV7-2,few,TGTGCCAGCAGCTTGACTAGCGGGACCTCCTCTCAGTTCTTC,CASSLTSGTSSQFF
TRBD2,TRBJ2-1,TRBV12-3/TRBV12-4,many,TGTGCCAGCAGTACTAGCGGGAGTTCCTACAATGAGCAGTTCTTC,CASSTSGSSYNEQFF
.,TRBJ1-2,TRBV29-1,.,TGCAGCGTTGAGGCCAGTCCCGGCTACACCTTC,CSVEASPGYTF
TRBD1,TRBJ1-2,TRBV27,many,TGTGCCAGCAGCCTGGGGGCCGGACAGGGGGCGTCCGGCTACACCTTC,CASSLGAGQGASGYTF